This TCR beta chain is drawn from a study of PD-L1 blockade in urothelial cancer. On the study more broadly: Analysis of the blood was performed 3 weeks (second dose) and 6 weeks after treatment start. Blood samples had a median of 141,255 T cells, tens of thousands of unique TCRs, and clonality 0.07 to 0.08.

Time point given: peripheral blood 6 weeks after treatment start. Samples were collected from each patient before treatment and during treatment. Each patient gave between 1 and 8 of them in total. Synthetic templates analogous to TCR were spiked into all PCRs individually. TCRdb keeps only in-frame clones here, not all; method: immunoSEQ multiplex PCR. The sample carries 120,000 or so clones, more than 70% recorded once. CDR3 length: 15 residues. The V gene's germline CDR1 is SGHDN and CDR2 FVKESK. V trimming: 3 bases; J trimming: 1 base; junction bases outside the gene matches: 4. The chain couples TRBV14 to TRBJ2-5; the match to TRBD2 covers 8 bases. The clonotype was recovered from a man aged 45-60 years with urothelial cancer. The material sequenced was PBMCs, taken around atezolizumab (anti-PD-L1) treatment. Here the CDR3 reads CASSHRLAIQETQYF. As DNA, the CDR3 is TGTGCCAGCAGCCACCGACTAGCGATCCAAGAGACCCAGTACTTC.